This note documents a single T cell receptor (beta chain) sequence. In its sample, this clonotype was seen a few times. What antigen it recognizes has not been identified. No clone much larger than this one lies a single base away; base qualities are absent. This specimen belongs to a study of human T cells and chemical hapten exposure (dated by TCRdb to the early 2020s). At the level of the whole study: For sensitization, 2% DPC in acetone was applied to a roughly 2 cm by roughly 2 cm area of upper inner arm skin. Patch testing was done on the upper back using Finn chambers containing 0.01% DPC, and results were scored after 6 days according to International Contact Dermatitis Research Group standards. Some 29 alopecia patients gave blood for TCR sequencing at one to four time points (pre-sensitization, 2, 6 and 24 weeks). This study followed changes in the peripheral blood TCR repertoire in vivo during primary and secondary sensitization of alopecia patients to the hapten diphenylcyclopropenone (DPC). Throughout the study period of 20 to 30 weeks, patients also received therapeutic DPC doses to the scalp every week. The patient cohort, mostly female, included alopecia areata with under or over 50% scalp involvement, alopecia totalis and alopecia universalis. Blood samples were taken from patients before sensitization (week 0) and at 2, 6 and about 24 weeks after DPC sensitization. Libraries were pooled for sequencing, and variation in per-sample TCR yields was attributed mainly to small differences in library volumes within the pool. The research as a whole found: Repeated subsampling changed both the strength of the expansion versus patch-test correlation and the threshold at which the correlation became significant. Because every patient had alopecia, a presumed autoimmune disease, the patients' immune response might differ from that of healthy individuals. The number of PT1 expanded TCRs positively correlated with patch test score, significant at thresholds 8, 16 and 32 but not 4. Significantly more large CDR3 similarity clusters were formed by expanded TCRs than by pre-sensitization or healthy control sets, consistent with antigen-driven responses. DPC sensitization did not change how many TCRs were above 1 in 1000 frequency, and no evidence was found of alterations in global repertoire structure.

In the paper's terms, the time point label means: pre-sensitization, week 0. According to the study, the label for this sample's treatment or condition signals: therapeutic diphenylcyclopropenone sensitization with weekly scalp DPC. Blood at each patch-test visit was drawn before the patch test was applied. Patients were considered eligible if aged 18 to 70, diagnosed with alopecia and deemed suitable for DPC therapy, and patients were excluded if pregnant. Total RNA was extracted from unfractionated whole blood collected in Tempus Blood RNA tubes. CDR1 and CDR2 (SGHAT, FQNNGV) derive from the germline V gene. The trim is 3 bases for V and 5 bases for J, with a gap of 10 bases between the germline ends. Spanning cysteine to phenylalanine, the CDR3 consists of 13 amino acids. Only the CDR3 DNA stays, 39 bases, in frame from base 1. Library prep was done by RACE. The sequencing machine was a NextSeq 500. During library preparation, unique molecular identifiers were attached to individual cDNA molecules so that TCRs could be counted quantitatively and reproducibly. Both TCR alpha and TCR beta chains were sequenced from each blood RNA sample. The study's processing was this. The median number of TCRs per sample was 95,638, ranging from 23,224 to 690,600. The Decombinator software suite was used to annotate the V, J and CDR3 of the TCR reads. To make PS versus PT1 abundance plots, every sample was subsampled to the same number of TCRs (28,000). Expanded TCRs were defined as absent before sensitization and observed at least eight times at the 2-week time point. The public reads were reanalyzed by TCRdb: fastp trimming at Q25, MiXCR alignment, in-frame beta chains only. Identical CDR3 protein sequences are pooled into one entry, listed with their most common genes and DNA. It is TCRdb's table, rather than the study itself, that gives the V and J calls and clone size. The sample table holds under 300,000 distinct CDR3 sequences, of which roughly 8% were seen once. Of the sample, 1.2% falls within the top ten clones.

Material: whole blood, obtained in connection with sensitization to the hapten diphenylcyclopropenone (DPC). This chain joins TRBV11-2 to TRBJ1-2; the D gene is possibly TRBD1, with 6 bases matching. This receptor was taken from a man younger than 35 with alopecia areata. Some clones in this sample may be carry-over from other donors' samples. The CDR3 reads CASSLGGPYGYTF. The sequence in DNA is TGTGCCAGCAGCTTGGGGGGCCCATATGGCTACACCTTC.